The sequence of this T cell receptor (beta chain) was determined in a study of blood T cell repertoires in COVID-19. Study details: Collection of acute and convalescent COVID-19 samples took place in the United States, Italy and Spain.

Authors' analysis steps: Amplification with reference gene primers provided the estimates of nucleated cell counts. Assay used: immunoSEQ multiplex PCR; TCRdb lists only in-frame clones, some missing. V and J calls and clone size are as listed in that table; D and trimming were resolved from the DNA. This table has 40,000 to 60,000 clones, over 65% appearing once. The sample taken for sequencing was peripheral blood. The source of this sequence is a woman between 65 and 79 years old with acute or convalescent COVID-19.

The CDR3 nucleotides read TGTGCCAGCACCCCTTTCATCGGAGCGGATGAGCAGTTCTTC. This sequence encodes CASTPFIGADEQFF. The J gene is TRBJ2-1, the V gene TRBV7-2; TRBD2 might be the D (5 bases). CDR1 and CDR2 (germline): SGHTA, FQGNSA. The length of the CDR3 is 14 residues. V was pared by 7 bases and J by 8 bases, with 18 bases between.